This entry features one TCR beta chain sequence. The target antigen is unknown. V gave up 3 bases and J gave up 6 bases, with 16 bases separating them. The CDR3 is 16 residues long. CDR1 SGDLS and CDR2 YYNGEE come from the germline V gene. Here immunoSEQ multiplex PCR was the method, and the copy in TCRdb shows in-frame clones only, minus some. The sample contains roughly 2.6 million clones, roughly 92% of which appear only once. Donors included only healthy HIV-negative adults lacking recent acute infections or vaccinations. The data originate from a study of shared clonotypes between healthy human individuals. Study-wide findings and caveats: In a few donors, around 5.5% of naive CD4 clonotypes appeared in common. In this cohort, only blood was sampled, and tissue repertoires likely differ. Among donors, sharing of clonotypes was expected to be affected by sequencing depth.

The receptor was derived from a man aged 18-30 years in good health. Sequenced material: naive CD4+ T cells sorted from blood. Subset noted: CD45RA+ positively selected. The J gene is TRBJ1-6, the V gene TRBV9; a weak D match, TRBD1 (5 bases). DNA for the CDR3: TGTGCCAGCAGCGCGGATCCGGGACTGACTAATTCACCCCTCCACTTT. It specifies CASSADPGLTNSPLHF.